The 6 T cell receptor beta chains below come from one sample, sequenced in a study of OX40 agonist ivuxolimab in advanced cancers. Data came from immunoSEQ multiplex PCR; TCRdb stores just in-frame clones and leaves some out. The data show approximately 76,000 clones, over 75% seen once. The sequencing here drew on CD4+ or CD8+ T cells sorted from blood, taken in a trial of the OX40 agonist ivuxolimab. These receptors came from an adult with an advanced solid tumor such as melanoma, head and neck, liver or kidney cancer.

V usage is TRBV30 and J usage is TRBJ2-7; D perhaps matches TRBD1 (5 bases). V gave up 0 bases and J gave up 7 bases, with 13 bases separating them. The CDR3 runs 13 residues. Germline V gives CDR1 GTSNPN, CDR2 SVGIG (reference sequence). CDR3 in DNA: TGTGCCTGGAGTGTTGGCCAGGGCGAAGAGCAGTACTTC. Translation: CAWSVGQGEEQYF.

The sample holds one count of this clone. The chain carries TRBV19 and TRBJ2-6, with D possibly being TRBD1 (5 bases). CDR1 and CDR2 (germline): LNHDA, SQIVND (reference sequence). Between the trimmed V and J ends, which lost 9 bases and 4 bases, there was a span of 22 bases. CDR3 length equals 17 residues. The CDR3 DNA follows: TGTGCCAGCAGAATGAGCCAGGGTGTGTGGGGGGCCAACGTCCTGACTTTC. This encodes CASRMSQGVWGANVLTF.

The chain carries TRBV7-2 and TRBJ2-1; D not certain. This CDR3 has 11 amino acids. CDR1 is SGHTA, CDR2 FQGNSA, per germline. V lost 5 bases and J lost 9, with 8 bases in between. This CDR3 is CASSPFSEQFF. CDR3 coding DNA: TGTGCCAGCAGCCCCTTTTCTGAGCAGTTCTTC.

The gene calls are TRBV19 and TRBJ1-6, with a weak D call TRBD1 (5 bases). This CDR3 region has 14 residues. Germline loops: CDR1 LNHDA, CDR2 SQIVND (reference sequence). V dropped 2 bases and J dropped 7 bases, with 9 bases sitting between them. The CDR3 sequence: CASSIRGPNSPLHF. The CDR3 bases are TGTGCCAGTAGTATACGGGGACCCAATTCACCCCTCCACTTT.

This rearrangement joins TRBV6-5 to TRBJ1-1; D ambiguous. The V gene lost 8 bases and the J gene lost 3 bases, with 13 bases spanning the gap. From germline, CDR1 is MNHEY and CDR2 SVGAGI. CDR3 length: 13 amino acids. In DNA form, the CDR3 reads TGTGCCAGCTGTCCCACAGCTGACACTGAAGCTTTCTTT. This translates into CASCPTADTEAFF.

The chain links TRBV7-2 to TRBJ1-3; unclear D gene. Germline V gene data show CDR1 as SGHTA and CDR2 as FQGNSA. This CDR3 is built from 14 residues. V shed 1 base and J shed 4 bases, with 8 bases lying between them. CDR3 DNA sequence: TGTGCCAGCAGCTTAGTGGGCTTAGGAAACACCATATATTTT. This encodes CASSLVGLGNTIYF.